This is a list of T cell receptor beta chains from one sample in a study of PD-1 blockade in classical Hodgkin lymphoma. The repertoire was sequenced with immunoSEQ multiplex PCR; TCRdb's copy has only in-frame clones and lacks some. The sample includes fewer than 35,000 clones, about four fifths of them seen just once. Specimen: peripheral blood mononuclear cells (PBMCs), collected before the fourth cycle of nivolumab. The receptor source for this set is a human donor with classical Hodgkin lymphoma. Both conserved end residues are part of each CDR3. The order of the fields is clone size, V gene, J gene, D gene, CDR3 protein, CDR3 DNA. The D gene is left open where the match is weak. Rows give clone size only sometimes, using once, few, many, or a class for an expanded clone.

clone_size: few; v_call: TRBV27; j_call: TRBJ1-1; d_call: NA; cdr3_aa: CARSWNTEAFF; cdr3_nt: TGTGCCAGGAGCTGGAACACTGAAGCTTTCTTT
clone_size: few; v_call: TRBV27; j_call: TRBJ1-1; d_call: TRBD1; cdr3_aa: CASRQGQGLMNTEAFF; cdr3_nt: TGTGCCAGCCGACAAGGACAGGGCCTTATGAACACTGAAGCTTTCTTT
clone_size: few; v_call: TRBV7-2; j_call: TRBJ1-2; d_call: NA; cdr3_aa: CASSYPQRTGMIGYTF; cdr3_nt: TGTGCCAGCAGCTACCCCCAGCGTACAGGGATGATTGGCTACACCTTC
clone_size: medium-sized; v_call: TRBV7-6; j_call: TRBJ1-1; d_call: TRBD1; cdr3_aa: CASSPSTGAGAEAFF; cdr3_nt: TGTGCCAGCAGCCCCAGTACAGGGGCGGGGGCTGAAGCTTTCTTT
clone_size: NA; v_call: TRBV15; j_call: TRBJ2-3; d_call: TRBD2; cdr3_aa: CATSRDLIKTSGSTDTQYF; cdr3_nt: TGTGCCACCAGCAGAGATCTCATAAAGACTAGCGGGAGCACAGATACGCAGTATTTT
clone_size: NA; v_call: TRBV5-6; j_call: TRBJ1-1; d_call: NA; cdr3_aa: CASSLEQKRVNTEAFF; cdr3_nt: TGTGCCAGCAGCTTGGAGCAGAAGAGGGTGAACACTGAAGCTTTCTTT
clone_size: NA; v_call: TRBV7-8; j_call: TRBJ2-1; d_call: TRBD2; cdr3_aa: CASSNPGLAGGSSYNEQFF; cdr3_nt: TGTGCCAGCAGTAACCCGGGACTAGCGGGAGGCAGCTCCTACAATGAGCAGTTCTTC
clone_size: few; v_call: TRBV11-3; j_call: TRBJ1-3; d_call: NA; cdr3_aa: CASSLVNTIYF; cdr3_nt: TGTGCCAGCAGCTTAGTAAACACCATATATTTT
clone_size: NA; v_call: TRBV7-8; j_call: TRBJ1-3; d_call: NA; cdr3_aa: CASSYSGPSDTIYF; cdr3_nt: TGTGCCAGCAGCTATTCCGGGCCTTCGGACACCATATATTTT
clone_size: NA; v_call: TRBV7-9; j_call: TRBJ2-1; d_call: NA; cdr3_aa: CASSRYNEQFF; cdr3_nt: TGTGCCAGCAGCCGTTACAATGAGCAGTTCTTC
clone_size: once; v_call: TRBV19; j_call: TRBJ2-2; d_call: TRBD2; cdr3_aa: CASSLAGVETGELFF; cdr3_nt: TGTGCCAGTAGTCTAGCGGGAGTTGAAACCGGGGAGCTGTTTTTT
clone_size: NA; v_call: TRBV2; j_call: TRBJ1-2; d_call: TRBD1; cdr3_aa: CASTPDRVLGGYTF; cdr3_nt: TGTGCCAGCACTCCGGACAGGGTGTTAGGTGGCTACACCTTC
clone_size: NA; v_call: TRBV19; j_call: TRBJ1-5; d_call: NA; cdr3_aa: CASTGVPFELINSNQPQHF; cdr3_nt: TGTGCCAGCACCGGGGTTCCCTTTGAACTCATTAATAGCAATCAGCCCCAGCATTTT
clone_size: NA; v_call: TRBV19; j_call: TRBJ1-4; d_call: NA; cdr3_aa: CASTTGPTNEKLFF; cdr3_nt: TGTGCCAGTACTACAGGGCCAACTAATGAAAAACTGTTTTTT
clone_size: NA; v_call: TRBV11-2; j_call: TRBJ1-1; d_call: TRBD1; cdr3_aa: CASSRPGTGNTEAFF; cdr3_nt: TGTGCCAGCAGCCGTCCCGGGACAGGGAACACTGAAGCTTTCTTT
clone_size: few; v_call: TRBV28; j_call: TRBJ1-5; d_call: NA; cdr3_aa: CASSPGRANQPQHF; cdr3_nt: TGTGCCAGCAGCCCTGGCAGGGCGAATCAGCCCCAGCATTTT
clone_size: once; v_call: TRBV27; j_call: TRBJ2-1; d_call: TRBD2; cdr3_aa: CASSRLGSGSFGEQFF; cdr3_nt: TGTGCCAGCAGCCGCTTGGGTAGCGGGAGTTTCGGCGAGCAGTTCTTC
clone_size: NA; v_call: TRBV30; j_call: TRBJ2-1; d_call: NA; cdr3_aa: CAWSWVGDNEQFF; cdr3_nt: TGTGCCTGGAGTTGGGTTGGGGACAATGAGCAGTTCTTC
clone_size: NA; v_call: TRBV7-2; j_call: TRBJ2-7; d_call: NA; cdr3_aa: CASSLPGLDYEQYF; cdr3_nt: TGTGCCAGCAGCTTACCGGGACTGGACTACGAGCAGTACTTC
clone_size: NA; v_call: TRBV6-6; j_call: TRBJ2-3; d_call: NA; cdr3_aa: CAGGRGRGDTQYF; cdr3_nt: TGTGCCGGGGGGCGGGGTAGGGGAGATACGCAGTATTTT
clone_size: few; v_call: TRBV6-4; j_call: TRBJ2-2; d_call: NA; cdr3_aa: CASSDRDTGELFF; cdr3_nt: TGTGCCAGCAGTGACAGGGACACCGGGGAGCTGTTTTTT
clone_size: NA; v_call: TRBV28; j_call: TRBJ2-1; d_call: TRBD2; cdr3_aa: CASSSLGSGSYNEQFF; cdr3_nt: TGTGCCAGCAGCTCGCTAGGGAGCGGGAGTTACAATGAGCAGTTCTTC
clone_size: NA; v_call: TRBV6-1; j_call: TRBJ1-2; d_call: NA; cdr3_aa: CASAGEGVPGYGYTF; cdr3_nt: TGTGCCAGCGCGGGGGAGGGGGTCCCAGGGTATGGCTACACCTTC
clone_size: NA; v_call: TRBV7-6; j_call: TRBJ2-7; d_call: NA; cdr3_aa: CASSLGVANYEQYF; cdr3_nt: TGTGCCAGCAGCTTAGGGGTGGCGAACTACGAGCAGTACTTC
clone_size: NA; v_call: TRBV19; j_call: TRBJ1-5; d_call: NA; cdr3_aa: CASSMGHQPQHF; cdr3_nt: TGTGCCAGTAGTATGGGCCATCAGCCCCAGCATTTT
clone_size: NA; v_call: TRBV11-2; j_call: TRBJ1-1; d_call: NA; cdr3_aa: CASSARTPGANTEAFF; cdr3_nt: TGTGCCAGCAGCGCGAGGACCCCGGGGGCGAACACTGAAGCTTTCTTT
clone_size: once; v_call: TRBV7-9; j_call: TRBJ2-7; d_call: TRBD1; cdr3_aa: CASSTGQHEQYF; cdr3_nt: TGTGCCAGCAGCACGGGACAGCACGAGCAGTACTTC
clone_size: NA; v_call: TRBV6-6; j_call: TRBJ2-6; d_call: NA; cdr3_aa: CASSFGTTGANVLTF; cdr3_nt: TGTGCCAGCAGTTTTGGGACAACTGGGGCCAACGTCCTGACTTTC
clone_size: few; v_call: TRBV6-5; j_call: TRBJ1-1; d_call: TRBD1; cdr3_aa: CASRQGEGTEAFF; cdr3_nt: TGTGCCAGCAGACAGGGGGAGGGGACTGAAGCTTTCTTT
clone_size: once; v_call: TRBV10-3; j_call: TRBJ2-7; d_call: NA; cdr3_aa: CAISELGLYEQYF; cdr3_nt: TGTGCCATCAGTGAGTTGGGGCTCTACGAGCAGTACTTC
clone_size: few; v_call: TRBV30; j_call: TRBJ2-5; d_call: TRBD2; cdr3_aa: CAWSSGSRETQYF; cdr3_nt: TGTGCCTGGTCTAGCGGGAGTCGAGAGACCCAGTACTTC
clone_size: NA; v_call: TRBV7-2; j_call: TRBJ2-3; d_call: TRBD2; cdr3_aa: CASSLARLAGADTQYF; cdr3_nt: TGTGCCAGCAGCTTAGCGCGGTTAGCGGGAGCAGATACGCAGTATTTT
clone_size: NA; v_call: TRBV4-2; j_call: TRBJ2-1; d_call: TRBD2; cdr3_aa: CASTPTSGTYNEQFF; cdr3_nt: TGTGCCAGCACCCCGACTAGCGGAACCTACAATGAGCAGTTCTTC
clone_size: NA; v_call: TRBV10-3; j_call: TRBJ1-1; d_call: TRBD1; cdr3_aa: CAISESTMTGAEAFF; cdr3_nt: TGTGCCATCAGTGAGTCGACCATGACAGGGGCTGAAGCTTTCTTT
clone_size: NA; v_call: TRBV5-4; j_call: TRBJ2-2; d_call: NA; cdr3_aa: CASSPGAGELFF; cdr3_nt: TGTGCCAGCAGCCCGGGGGCCGGGGAGCTGTTTTTT
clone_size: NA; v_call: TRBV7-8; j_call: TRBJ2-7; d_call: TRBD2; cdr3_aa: CASSLLIPSGLSYEQYF; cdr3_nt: TGTGCCAGCAGCTTACTCATACCTAGCGGGCTAAGCTACGAGCAGTACTTC
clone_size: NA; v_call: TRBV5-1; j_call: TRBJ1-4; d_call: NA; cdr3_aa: CASSLGSSGFGEKLFF; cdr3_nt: TGCGCCAGCAGCTTGGGCTCATCCGGGTTTGGTGAAAAACTGTTTTTT
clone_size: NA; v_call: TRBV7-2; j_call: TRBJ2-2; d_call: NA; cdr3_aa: CASSQYRGGTGELFF; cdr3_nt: TGTGCCAGCAGCCAATACAGGGGAGGCACCGGGGAGCTGTTTTTT
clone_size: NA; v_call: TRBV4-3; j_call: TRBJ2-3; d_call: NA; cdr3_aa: CASSQERGTDTQYF; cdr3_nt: TGCGCCAGCAGCCAAGAAAGGGGCACAGATACGCAGTATTTT